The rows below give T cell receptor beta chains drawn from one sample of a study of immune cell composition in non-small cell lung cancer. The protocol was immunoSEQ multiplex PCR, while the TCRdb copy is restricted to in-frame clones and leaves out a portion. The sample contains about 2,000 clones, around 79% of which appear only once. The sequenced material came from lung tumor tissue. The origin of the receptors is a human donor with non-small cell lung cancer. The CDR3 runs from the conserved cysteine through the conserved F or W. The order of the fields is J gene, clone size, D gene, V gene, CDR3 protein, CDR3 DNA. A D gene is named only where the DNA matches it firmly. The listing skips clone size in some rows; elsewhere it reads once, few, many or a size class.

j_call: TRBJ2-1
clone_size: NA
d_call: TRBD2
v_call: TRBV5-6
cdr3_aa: CASSSGTSGYNEQFF
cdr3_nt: TGTGCCAGCAGCTCCGGGACTAGCGGGTACAATGAGCAGTTCTTC

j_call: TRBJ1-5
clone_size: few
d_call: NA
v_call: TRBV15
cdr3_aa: CATSRDRPAQHF
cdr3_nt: TGTGCCACCAGCAGGGACAGACCAGCCCAGCATTTT

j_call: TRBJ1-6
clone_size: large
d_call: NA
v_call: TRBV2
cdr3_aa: CASSHGREDSYNSPLHF
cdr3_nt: TGTGCCAGCAGTCACGGGAGGGAGGACTCCTATAATTCACCCCTCCACTTT

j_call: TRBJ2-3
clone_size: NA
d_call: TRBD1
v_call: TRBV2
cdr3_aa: CATFRQGLDTQYF
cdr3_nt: TGTGCCACATTTAGACAGGGGCTCGATACGCAGTATTTT

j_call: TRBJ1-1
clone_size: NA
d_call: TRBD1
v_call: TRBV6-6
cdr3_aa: CASTWTGEAFF
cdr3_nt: TGTGCCAGCACCTGGACAGGGGAAGCTTTCTTT

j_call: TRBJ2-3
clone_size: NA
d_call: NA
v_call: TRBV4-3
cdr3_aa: CASSQGDGGPSTDTQYF
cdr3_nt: TGCGCCAGCAGCCAAGGGGACGGGGGACCGAGCACAGATACGCAGTATTTT

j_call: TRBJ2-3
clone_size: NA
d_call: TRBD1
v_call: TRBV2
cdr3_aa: CASSNPGQGEDTQYF
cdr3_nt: TGTGCCAGCAGTAACCCGGGACAGGGAGAAGATACGCAGTATTTT

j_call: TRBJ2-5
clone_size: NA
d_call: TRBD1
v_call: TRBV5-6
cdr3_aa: CASSLDRGETQYF
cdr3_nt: TGTGCCAGCAGCTTGGACAGGGGAGAGACCCAGTACTTC

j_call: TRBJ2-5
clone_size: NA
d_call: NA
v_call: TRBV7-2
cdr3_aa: CASSPSVRESVETQYF
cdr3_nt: TGTGCCAGCAGCCCCTCGGTCAGGGAATCGGTAGAGACCCAGTACTTC

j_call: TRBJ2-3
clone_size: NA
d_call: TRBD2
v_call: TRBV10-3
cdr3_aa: CAIAGTSGRTDTQYF
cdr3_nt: TGTGCCATCGCAGGGACTAGCGGTCGCACAGATACGCAGTATTTT

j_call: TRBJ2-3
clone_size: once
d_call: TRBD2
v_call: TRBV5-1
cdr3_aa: CASSLLTSGTDTQYF
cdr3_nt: TGCGCCAGCAGCCTATTGACTAGCGGAACAGATACGCAGTATTTT

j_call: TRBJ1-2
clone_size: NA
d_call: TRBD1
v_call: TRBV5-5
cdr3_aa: CASSLGGQFYGYTF
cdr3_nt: TGTGCCAGCAGCTTGGGGGGACAGTTCTATGGCTACACCTTC

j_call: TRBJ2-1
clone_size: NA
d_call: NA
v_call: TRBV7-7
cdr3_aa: CASSFSWGVGNEQFF
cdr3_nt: TGTGCTAGCAGCTTCTCCTGGGGCGTAGGTAATGAGCAGTTCTTC

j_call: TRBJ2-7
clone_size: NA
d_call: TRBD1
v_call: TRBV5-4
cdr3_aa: CASSTSGTGYEQYF
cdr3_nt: TGTGCCAGCAGCACCTCCGGGACAGGCTACGAGCAGTACTTC

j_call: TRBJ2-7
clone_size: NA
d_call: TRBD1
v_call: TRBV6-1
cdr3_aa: CASSEAQGDYEQYF
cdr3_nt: TGTGCCAGCAGTGAAGCACAGGGGGACTACGAGCAGTACTTC

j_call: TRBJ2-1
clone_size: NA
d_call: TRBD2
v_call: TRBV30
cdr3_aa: CAWSWASGMYNEQFF
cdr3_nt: TGTGCCTGGAGTTGGGCTAGCGGGATGTACAATGAGCAGTTCTTC

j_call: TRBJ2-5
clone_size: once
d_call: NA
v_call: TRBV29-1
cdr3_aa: CSVEERVYETQYF
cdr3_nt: TGCAGCGTTGAAGAGCGAGTTTATGAGACCCAGTACTTC

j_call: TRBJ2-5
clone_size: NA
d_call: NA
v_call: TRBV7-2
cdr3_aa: CASSSKETQYF
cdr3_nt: TGTGCCAGCAGCTCAAAAGAGACCCAGTACTTC

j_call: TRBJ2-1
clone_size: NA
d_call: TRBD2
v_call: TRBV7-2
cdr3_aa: CASSWTSGTGNEQFF
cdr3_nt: TGTGCCAGCAGCTGGACTAGCGGGACAGGGAATGAGCAGTTCTTC

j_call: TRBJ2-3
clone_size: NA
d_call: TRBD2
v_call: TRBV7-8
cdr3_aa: CASSLRGGVDTQYF
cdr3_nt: TGTGCCAGCAGCTTACGCGGGGGGGTGGATACGCAGTATTTT

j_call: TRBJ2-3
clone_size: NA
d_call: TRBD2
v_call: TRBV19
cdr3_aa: CASSAGLADTQYF
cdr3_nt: TGTGCCAGTAGTGCGGGACTAGCAGATACGCAGTATTTT

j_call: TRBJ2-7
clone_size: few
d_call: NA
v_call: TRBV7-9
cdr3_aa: CASSFEGGGHEQYF
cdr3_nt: TGTGCCAGCAGCTTTGAGGGAGGTGGCCACGAGCAGTACTTC

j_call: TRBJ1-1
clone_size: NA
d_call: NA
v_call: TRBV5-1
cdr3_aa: CASSLDGRPNTEAFF
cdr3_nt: TGCGCCAGCAGCTTGGACGGCAGGCCGAACACTGAAGCTTTCTTT

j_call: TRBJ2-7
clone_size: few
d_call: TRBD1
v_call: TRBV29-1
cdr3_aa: CSVRTGGGEQYF
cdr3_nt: TGCAGCGTCAGGACAGGGGGTGGCGAGCAGTACTTC

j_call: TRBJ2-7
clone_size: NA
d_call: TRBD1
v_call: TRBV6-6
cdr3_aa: CATGQGANYEQYF
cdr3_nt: TGTGCCACTGGACAGGGGGCTAATTACGAGCAGTACTTC

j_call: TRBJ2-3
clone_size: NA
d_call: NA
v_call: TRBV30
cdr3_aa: CAWSPGTSTDTQYF
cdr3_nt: TGTGCCTGGAGTCCCGGGACTAGCACAGATACGCAGTATTTT

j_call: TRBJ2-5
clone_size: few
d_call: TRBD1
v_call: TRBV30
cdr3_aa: CAWSVGQGAAQRILETQYF
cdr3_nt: TGTGCCTGGAGTGTTGGACAGGGGGCAGCCCAGCGAATATTGGAGACCCAGTACTTC

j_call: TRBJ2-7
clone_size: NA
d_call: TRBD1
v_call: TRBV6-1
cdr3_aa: CASSEVDRVGEQYF
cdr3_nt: TGTGCCAGCAGTGAAGTGGACAGGGTTGGGGAGCAGTACTTC

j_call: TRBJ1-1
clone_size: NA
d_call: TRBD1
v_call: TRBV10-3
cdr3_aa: CAISDLTGGTEAFF
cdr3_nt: TGTGCCATCAGTGATCTGACAGGGGGCACTGAAGCTTTCTTT

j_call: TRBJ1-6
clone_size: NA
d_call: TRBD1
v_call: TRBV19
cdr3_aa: CASSTLPRQGSYNSPLHF
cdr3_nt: TGTGCCAGTAGTACCTTGCCCCGACAGGGATCCTATAATTCACCCCTCCACTTT

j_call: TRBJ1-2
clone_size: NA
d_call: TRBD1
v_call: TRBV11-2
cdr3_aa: CASSSRTGGYGYTF
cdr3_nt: TGTGCCAGCAGCTCCCGGACAGGCGGCTATGGCTACACCTTC

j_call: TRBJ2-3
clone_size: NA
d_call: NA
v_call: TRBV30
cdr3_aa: CAWSEGLGDTQYF
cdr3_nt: TGTGCCTGGAGTGAGGGGCTCGGGGATACGCAGTATTTT

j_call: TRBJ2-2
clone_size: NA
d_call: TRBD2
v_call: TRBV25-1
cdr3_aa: CASSDALADTGELFF
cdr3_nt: TGTGCCAGCAGTGATGCGCTAGCGGACACCGGGGAGCTGTTTTTT

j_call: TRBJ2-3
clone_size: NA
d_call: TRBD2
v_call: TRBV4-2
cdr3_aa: CASSQDGGSELTDTQYF
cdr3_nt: TGTGCCAGCAGCCAAGATGGCGGGAGCGAACTCACAGATACGCAGTATTTT

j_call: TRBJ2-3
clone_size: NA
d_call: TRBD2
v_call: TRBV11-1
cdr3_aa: CASSILPGLAGGLPDTQYF
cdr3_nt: TGTGCCAGCAGCATCCTACCGGGACTAGCGGGGGGGCTTCCAGATACGCAGTATTTT

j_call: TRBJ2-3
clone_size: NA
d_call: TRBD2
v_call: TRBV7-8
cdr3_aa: CASSRRGLAGGNTDTQYF
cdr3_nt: TGTGCCAGCAGCCGGCGCGGACTAGCGGGAGGCAACACAGATACGCAGTATTTT